The present T cell receptor (beta chain) was sequenced within a study of Ad26.COV2.S vaccination and SARS-CoV-2 variants. The treatment is: approximately 18 received Ad26.COV2.S at low or high dose, single or two shots; about five received placebo; per-sample allocation not given. Sampling was done on day 63 after the first vaccine or placebo injection. This clone has only one observation. Clones were read by immunoSEQ multiplex PCR, and TCRdb kept only the in-frame ones, dropping some. The data show about 380,000 clones, with 83% seen just once and just under 7.5% held by the top ten. The sample consisted of peripheral blood, taken in a trial of Ad26.COV2.S vaccine versus placebo. The TCR was taken from a person between 18 and 65 years old who received the Ad26.COV2.S COVID-19 vaccine or a placebo.

The CDR3 sequence is CASSKPDRGDGNTIYF. Written as DNA, the CDR3 is TGCGCCAGCAGCAAACCGGACAGAGGCGATGGAAACACCATATATTTT. The genes are TRBV5-1 and TRBJ1-3; possibly TRBD1 for D (6 bases). Trimming shortened V by 4 bases and J by 3 bases, and 17 bases separated the two germline ends. Germline V lookup: CDR1 SGHRS, CDR2 YFSETQ. The CDR3 is 16 amino acids.